These 17 T cell receptor beta chains were sequenced from one sample in a study of shared clonotypes between healthy human individuals. The method was immunoSEQ multiplex PCR; TCRdb's version includes in-frame clones alone and lacks a portion of them. The sample comprises approximately 350,000 clones, around 72% of which are singletons, and approximately 10% rests with the top ten. Sequencing was done on a sample of memory CD4+ T cells sorted from blood. As for subset: CD45RA-negative fraction. Receptors originate from a man younger than 40 in good health.

The chain couples TRBV27 to TRBJ2-2; the match to TRBD1 covers 8 bases. Germline V lookup: CDR1 MNHEY, CDR2 SMNVEV (reference sequence). After removal of 4 bases from V and 1 base from J, the junction contained 8 bases not matched to a gene. CDR3 length equals 17 residues. In DNA, the CDR3 is TGTGCCAGCAGTTGGGCACAGGGGGGAGGGAACACCGGGGAGCTGTTTTTT. This sequence encodes CASSWAQGGGNTGELFF.

This clone was counted a few times. The chain employs TRBV7-8 and TRBJ2-5, with 11 nucleotides matching TRBD2. This CDR3 spans 15 amino acids. The V gene end was trimmed by 8 bases and the J gene end by 4 bases; junction bases not matched to a gene: 9. Germline values: CDR1 SGHVS, CDR2 FQNEAQ. CDR3 sequence: CASGTSGSIGETQYF. The CDR3 DNA reads TGTGCCAGCGGAACTAGCGGGAGTATTGGAGAGACCCAGTACTTC. Complete variable domain (other parts from reference TRBV7-8 and TRBJ2-5): GAGVSQSPRYKVAKRGQDVALRCDPISGHVSLFWYQQALGQGPEFLTYFQNEAQLDKSGLPSDRFFAERPEGSVSTLKIQRTQQEDSAVYLCASGTSGSIGETQYFGPGTRLLVL.

This clone was detected only a few times. The chain uses TRBV18 and TRBJ2-7, with 10 bases aligning to TRBD2. Unmatched junction bases numbered 4, after V lost 2 bases and J lost 3 bases. The CDR3 runs to 15 residues. Looked up from germline, CDR1 is KGHSH and CDR2 is LQKENI. The CDR3 reads CASSPTAGGGYEQYF. DNA for the CDR3: TGTGCCAGCTCACCAACAGCGGGAGGGGGCTACGAGCAGTACTTC. Using reference TRBV18 and TRBJ2-7 for the parts outside the CDR3, the full variable domain is NAGVMQNPRHLVRRRGQEARLRCSPMKGHSHVYWYRQLPEEGLKFMVYLQKENIIDESGMPKERFSAEFPKEGPSILRIQQVVRGDSAAYFCASSPTAGGGYEQYFGPGTRLTVT.

The gene calls are TRBV5-4 and TRBJ2-1; tentatively, D is TRBD2 (6 bases). This CDR3 comprises 16 residues. Trimming cost V 4 bases and J 6 bases, with 20 bases left between them. Germline lookup yields CDR1 SGHNT and CDR2 YYREEE (reference sequence). CDR3 DNA: TGTGCCAGCAGCCCACCGGGACTTGGCCTTCTCAATGAGCAGTTCTTC. Translated: CASSPPGLGLLNEQFF.

This clone showed up just a few times. The sample has other DNA sequences that encode this CDR3 too. This chain connects TRBV9 to TRBJ1-3; D perhaps matches TRBD1 (5 bases). Germline V gives CDR1 SGDLS, CDR2 YYNGEE. There are 16 residues in the CDR3. Trimming removed 0 bases at V and 0 bases at J, with 10 bases between. CDR3: CASSVAIGDSGNTIYF. In nucleotides, the CDR3 is TGTGCCAGCAGCGTAGCTATAGGGGACTCTGGAAACACCATATATTTT.

This sequence joins TRBV5-8 and TRBJ2-5; TRBD1 agrees at 7 bases. This CDR3 is built from 14 residues. V shed 5 bases, J shed 5 bases, and the junction held 9 bases outside the gene matches. CDR1 and CDR2 from the germline V gene are SGHTS and YDEGEE. CDR3 DNA sequence: TGTGCCAGCAGAGGTAGGACAGGCCAGGAGACCCAGTACTTC. Encoded protein: CASRGRTGQETQYF.

The V and J genes are TRBV5-1 and TRBJ2-7; 7 bases are a match to TRBD1. J gave up 1 base and V 0 bases, and 4 bases lay outside the gene matches. The CDR3 consists of 15 residues. CDR1 SGHRS and CDR2 YFSETQ come from the germline V gene. The CDR3 DNA is TGCGCCAGCAGCTTGGGGAGACAGGGATCCTACGAGCAGTACTTC. Amino acids: CASSLGRQGSYEQYF.

The chain uses TRBV7-8 and TRBJ2-2, with D possibly matching TRBD2 (5 bases). V was pared by 5 bases and J by 7 bases, with 17 bases between. Germline CDR1 reads SGHVS; CDR2 reads FQNEAQ. The CDR3 runs to 15 residues. The CDR3: CASSPLAKPYGELFF. The CDR3 bases are TGTGCCAGCAGCCCTTTAGCGAAACCGTACGGGGAGCTGTTTTTT.

This clone was seen more than once but under ten times. The V gene is TRBV6-1, the J gene TRBJ1-1; D is possibly TRBD1 (5 bases). V was trimmed by 5 bases and J by 5 bases, leaving 12 bases between them. The germline CDR1 and CDR2 sequences are MNHNS and SASEGT. This CDR3 has 13 residues. The CDR3 region is CASSIRWGTEAFF. The DNA of the CDR3 is TGTGCCAGCAGTATTCGCTGGGGGACTGAAGCTTTCTTT.

V usage is TRBV5-4 and J usage is TRBJ1-2; TRBD1 is a possible D gene (6 bases). The germline V gene has CDR1 SGHNT and CDR2 YYREEE (reference sequence). The length of the CDR3 is 17 residues. The V gene lost 3 bases and the J gene lost 2 bases, with 20 bases spanning the gap. The CDR3 DNA follows: TGTGCCAGCAGCTCGACAGGTCGAGGGTCGCCCAACTATGGCTACACCTTC. It specifies CASSSTGRGSPNYGYTF.

Concerning this clone: The same CDR3 arises from other DNA sequences in this sample as well. This chain joins TRBV7-2 and TRBJ2-7; 9 bases agree with TRBD1. This CDR3 spans 14 amino acids. The germline CDR1 and CDR2 sequences are SGHTA and FQGNSA. V was pared by 4 bases and J by 4 bases, with 5 bases of the junction left unmatched. CDR3 bases: TGTGCCAGCAGCTCGGGGACAGGGTATTACGAGCAGTACTTC. The encoded protein is CASSSGTGYYEQYF. The full variable domain, its missing parts supplied by reference TRBV7-2 and TRBJ2-7, is GAGVSQSPSNKVTEKGKDVELRCDPISGHTALYWYRQSLGQGLEFLIYFQGNSAPDKSGLPSDRFSAERTGGSVSTLTIQRTQQEDSAVYLCASSSGTGYYEQYFGPGTRLTVT.

The V call is TRBV15, the J call TRBJ2-3; no clear D. The germline V gene has CDR1 LNHNV and CDR2 YYDKDF (reference sequence). This CDR3 has 13 amino acids. V was trimmed by 0 bases and J by 6 bases, leaving 7 bases between them. CDR3: CATSRDLMDTQYF. Here the CDR3 DNA reads TGTGCCACCAGCAGAGATCTTATGGATACGCAGTATTTT.

This chain connects TRBV18 to TRBJ1-1; D gene unclear. This CDR3 is 13 amino acids long. The V gene lost 5 bases and the J gene lost 2 bases, with 9 bases spanning the gap. Germline assignment: CDR1 KGHSH and CDR2 LQKENI. The chain's CDR3 is CASSGQPNTEAFF. The CDR3 DNA is TGTGCCAGCTCAGGGCAGCCCAACACTGAAGCTTTCTTT.

The V and J genes are TRBV5-1 and TRBJ2-1, with unresolved D. Trimming took off 2 bases at V and 6 bases at J, with 15 bases between the two ends. Looked up from germline, CDR1 is SGHRS and CDR2 is YFSETQ. CDR3 length equals 15 residues. Here the CDR3 DNA reads TGCGCCAGCAGCTTAACTCCAGTTTCAGGCAATGAGCAGTTCTTC. The encoded protein is CASSLTPVSGNEQFF.

The chain uses TRBV4-3 and TRBJ2-2; 7 nucleotides agree with TRBD2. Germline V gives CDR1 LGHNA, CDR2 YSLEER. With V trimmed by 4 bases and J by 2 bases, 7 bases remained unmatched. This CDR3 contains 16 residues. The CDR3 coding sequence is TGCGCCAGCAGCCGTTGGGCTAGCGGAAACACCGGGGAGCTGTTTTTT. Its protein product is CASSRWASGNTGELFF.

V usage is TRBV5-1 and J usage is TRBJ2-5, with 12 nucleotides matching TRBD2. The CDR3 contains 15 residues. CDR1 and CDR2 (germline): SGHRS, YFSETQ. Trimming at V came to 3 bases and at J to 5 bases, leaving 5 bases not matched to a gene. The CDR3 reads CASSSLAGGVETQYF. CDR3 nucleotides: TGCGCCAGCAGCTCACTAGCGGGAGGAGTTGAGACCCAGTACTTC. Combining the CDR3 with reference TRBV5-1 and TRBJ2-5 gives the whole variable domain KAGVTQTPRYLIKTRGQQVTLSCSPISGHRSVSWYQQTPGQGLQFLFEYFSETQRNKGNFPGRFSGRQFSNSRSEMNVSTLELGDSALYLCASSSLAGGVETQYFGPGTRLLVL.

This sequence joins TRBV7-8 and TRBJ2-7; D is ambiguous. The germline V and J ends were trimmed by 4 bases and 4 bases, with 11 bases remaining between them. This CDR3 contains 13 residues. Germline-derived CDR1 and CDR2 are SGHVS and FQNEAQ. CDR3 protein: CASSSLGRYEQYF. As DNA, the CDR3 is TGTGCCAGCAGCTCCCTCGGACGATACGAGCAGTACTTC.